These 20 T cell receptor beta chains came from one sample sequenced in a study of blood T cells in healthy people across ages. The second PCR ran about 6 to 11 cycles with a sample-barcoded 5' primer and J-beta primers. TCRdb reanalysed the 5' RACE reads using MiXCR and keeps one entry per CDR3 protein. The repertoire holds more than 1,400,000 distinct CDR3 sequences, with approximately 42% as singletons. The sample consisted of blood. These receptors were obtained from a woman under 30 in good health.

The CDR3 sequence: CASSQEKIQGRETQYF. As DNA, the CDR3 is TGTGCCAGCAGCCAAGAAAAAATACAGGGAAGGGAGACCCAGTACTTC. The V gene is TRBV3-1, the J gene TRBJ2-5; D is possibly TRBD1 (6 bases). Germline V gene lookup returns CDR1 LGHDT and CDR2 YNNKEL (reference sequence). This CDR3 has 16 amino acids. V lost 0 bases and J 5 bases, leaving 16 bases between the germline ends.

The rearrangement uses TRBV3-1 and TRBJ1-5; TRBD1 matches 10 bases. The CDR3 spans 15 residues. CDR1 LGHDT and CDR2 YNNKEL come from the germline V gene (reference sequence). V lost 4 bases to trimming and J lost 7 bases; unmatched junction nucleotides: 7. The DNA of the CDR3 is TGTGCCAGCAGCCCCGGGACAGGGGAAGGACAGCCCCAGCATTTT. Protein: CASSPGTGEGQPQHF.

The V and J genes are TRBV6-2 or TRBV6-3 and TRBJ2-2, with a weak D call TRBD1 (5 bases). V was clipped by 2 bases and J by 6 bases, with 10 bases between them. The CDR3 is 14 residues long. The V gene's germline CDR1 is MNHEY and CDR2 SVGEGT. CDR3 amino acids: CASSYQGISGELFF. The CDR3 coding sequence is TGTGCCAGCAGTTACCAGGGTATCTCCGGGGAGCTGTTTTTT.

The V gene is TRBV29-1, the J gene TRBJ2-7, with D possibly being TRBD1 or TRBD2 (5 bases each). V lost 1 base and J 5 bases, leaving 9 bases between the germline ends. Per the germline V gene, CDR1 is SQVTM and CDR2 is ANQGSEA. This CDR3 contains 12 residues. In DNA form, the CDR3 reads TGCAGCGTTGAAGGGGGGAGCAACGAGCAGTACTTC. Translated, it gives CSVEGGSNEQYF.

The V and J genes are TRBV12-3 or TRBV12-4 and TRBJ2-2; 7 bases map to TRBD1. The ends lost 5 bases at V and 3 bases at J; junction bases unmatched: 6. CDR3 length: 15 residues. CDR3: CASSARQGHTGELFF. CDR3 coding DNA: TGTGCCAGCAGTGCCAGACAGGGACACACCGGGGAGCTGTTTTTT.

The CDR3 spells CASRAYTGANVLTF. The CDR3 DNA follows: TGTGCCAGCAGAGCCTACACTGGGGCCAACGTCCTGACTTTC. The genes are TRBV6-1 and TRBJ2-6, with D unclear. This CDR3 contains 14 residues. The V and J ends lost 6 bases and 2 bases respectively, with 8 bases between them. Germline-derived CDR1 and CDR2 are MNHNS and SASEGT.

The genes are TRBV19 and TRBJ1-1, with D maybe TRBD1 (5 bases). This CDR3 region has 16 residues. Trimming left V 4 bases short and J 0 bases short, with 15 bases between. The germline gives CDR1 LNHDA, CDR2 SQIVND (reference sequence). The CDR3 DNA reads TGTGCCAGTAGTACCCGCCCAGGGTTTATGAACACTGAAGCTTTCTTT. Its translation is CASSTRPGFMNTEAFF. The whole variable domain, remainder taken from reference TRBV19 and TRBJ1-1, is DGGITQSPKYLFRKEGQNVTLSCEQNLNHDAMYWYRQDPGQGLRLIYYSQIVNDFQKGDIAEGYSVSREKKESFPLTVTSAQKNPTAFYLCASSTRPGFMNTEAFFGQGTRLTVV.

In nucleotides, the CDR3 is TGTGCCAGCAGCCCATGGGACATCCCCGCCCAAGAGACCCAGTACTTC. Translation gives CASSPWDIPAQETQYF. This sequence joins TRBV7-2 and TRBJ2-5, with a possible D match to TRBD1 (6 bases). The germline gives CDR1 SGHTA, CDR2 FQGNSA. Trimming pared 5 bases from V and 1 base from J, leaving 17 bases between. There are 16 residues in the CDR3.

The V call is TRBV5-1, the J call TRBJ2-7, with D possibly called TRBD1 or TRBD2 (5 bases each). With 4 bases removed from V and 6 bases from J, the gap between germline ends came to 17 bases. Germline assignment: CDR1 SGHRS and CDR2 YFSETQ. The CDR3 totals 14 residues. The CDR3 DNA is TGCGCCAGCAGCCGCAATCGGGACGTTGTCGAGCAGTACTTC. As protein: CASSRNRDVVEQYF. Full variable domain (rest looked up from reference TRBV5-1 and TRBJ2-7): KAGVTQTPRYLIKTRGQQVTLSCSPISGHRSVSWYQQTPGQGLQFLFEYFSETQRNKGNFPGRFSGRQFSNSRSEMNVSTLELGDSALYLCASSRNRDVVEQYFGPGTRLTVT.

This chain connects TRBV6-5 to TRBJ2-5, with TRBD2 matching 7 bases. J gave up 5 bases and V 0 bases, and 6 bases lay outside the gene matches. Per the germline V gene, CDR1 is MNHEY and CDR2 is SVGAGI. The CDR3 loop spans 15 amino acids. DNA of the CDR3: TGTGCCAGCAGTTACTCGCTCGCGGGAGTTGAGACCCAGTACTTC. The encoded protein is CASSYSLAGVETQYF.

J is TRBJ2-1 and V is TRBV9, with D possibly matching TRBD1 (5 bases). This CDR3 spans 17 amino acids. From germline, CDR1 is SGDLS and CDR2 YYNGEE. V was cut by 0 bases and J by 2 bases, with 15 bases left in between. The CDR3 spells CASSVEGNPAPYNEQFF. In DNA form, the CDR3 reads TGTGCCAGCAGCGTAGAGGGGAATCCCGCGCCCTACAATGAGCAGTTCTTC.

About this clonotype: A junction end diverges from the germline sequence, so it may reflect a read error. V gene TRBV12-3 or TRBV12-4 combines with J gene TRBJ1-2; no clear D gene. The CDR3 is made up of 13 amino acids. The CDR3 region is CTSSRTGIGGYTF. The DNA of the CDR3 is TGTACCAGCAGCAGGACGGGAATTGGTGGCTACACCTTC.

This sequence joins TRBV7-7 and TRBJ2-3; TRBD1 is a possible D gene (5 bases). The CDR3 covers 15 residues. CDR1 and CDR2 from the germline V gene are SSHAT and FNYEAQ (reference sequence). Trimming shortened V by 3 bases and J by 0 bases, and 10 bases separated the two germline ends. CDR3 sequence: CASSLSGLSTDTQYF. In DNA form, the CDR3 reads TGTGCCAGCAGCTTGTCAGGGCTTAGCACAGATACGCAGTATTTT.

The V and J genes are TRBV2 and TRBJ1-4, with D possibly being TRBD1 (5 bases). V lost 10 bases and J lost 0, with 12 bases in between. This CDR3 region has 14 residues. The germline CDR1 and CDR2 sequences are SNHLY and FYNNEI. Here the CDR3 reads CATGQTATNEKLFF. CDR3 DNA sequence: TGTGCCACGGGCCAGACAGCAACTAATGAAAAACTGTTTTTT.

This rearrangement joins TRBV28 to TRBJ1-4; D unclear. Germline CDR1 reads MDHEN; CDR2 reads SYDVKM. The CDR3 spans 13 residues. V was clipped by 2 bases and J by 5 bases, with 6 bases between them. The CDR3 is CASSLRKNEKLFF. The DNA for the CDR3 is TGTGCCAGCAGTTTACGAAAGAATGAAAAACTGTTTTTT.

There are a few counts of this clonotype. This chain uses TRBV11-2 with TRBJ2-1; 7 bases map to TRBD1. V trimming: 4 bases; J trimming: 6 bases; junction bases outside the gene matches: 6. There are 14 residues in the CDR3. Germline CDR1 reads SGHAT; CDR2 reads FQNNGV. The CDR3 bases are TGTGCCAGCAGCTCCCGGACAGGTCTCAATGAGCAGTTCTTC. It specifies CASSSRTGLNEQFF. Full variable domain (outside the CDR3, taken from reference TRBV11-2 and TRBJ2-1): EAGVAQSPRYKIIEKRQSVAFWCNPISGHATLYWYQQILGQGPKLLIQFQNNGVVDDSQLPKDRFSAERLKGVDSTLKIQPAKLEDSAVYLCASSSRTGLNEQFFGPGTRLTVL.

The chain is built from TRBV28 and TRBJ2-7; 7 nucleotides match TRBD1. CDR3 length: 14 amino acids. V shed 3 bases and J 3 bases; nucleotides not matched to a gene: 5. Germline loops: CDR1 MDHEN, CDR2 SYDVKM. The DNA of the CDR3 is TGTGCCAGCAGTTTGTCAAGGGGGCTCTACGAGCAGTACTTC. It codes for CASSLSRGLYEQYF.

The chain recombines TRBV18 with TRBJ2-5; D gene uncertain. The CDR3 is 14 amino acids. V was shortened by 6 bases and J by 0 bases, with 11 bases between the two germline ends. The V gene's germline CDR1 is KGHSH and CDR2 LQKENI. CDR3 residues: CASSRRVYQETQYF. CDR3 sequence (DNA): TGTGCCAGCTCCCGACGGGTCTACCAAGAGACCCAGTACTTC.

This chain joins TRBV20-1 and TRBJ2-3; TRBD2 matches 11 bases. The CDR3 consists of 16 residues. Germline values: CDR1 DFQATT, CDR2 SNEGSKA (reference sequence). The ends lost 5 bases at V and 4 bases at J; junction bases unmatched: 11. DNA for the CDR3: TGCAGTGCTGGGGTAGCGGGAGGGCCGATTGCAGATACGCAGTATTTT. Translation: CSAGVAGGPIADTQYF.

Details on this clonotype: The germline gene is not matched at one end of the junction; a read error may be the cause. The chain uses TRBV10-3 and TRBJ2-1; TRBD2 matches 7 bases. From germline, CDR1 is ENHRY and CDR2 SYGVKD. This CDR3 region has 16 residues. CDR3 region: CTISEPTSSGYNEQFF. The CDR3 nucleotides are TGTACCATCAGTGAACCGACTAGCTCTGGATACAATGAGCAGTTCTTC.